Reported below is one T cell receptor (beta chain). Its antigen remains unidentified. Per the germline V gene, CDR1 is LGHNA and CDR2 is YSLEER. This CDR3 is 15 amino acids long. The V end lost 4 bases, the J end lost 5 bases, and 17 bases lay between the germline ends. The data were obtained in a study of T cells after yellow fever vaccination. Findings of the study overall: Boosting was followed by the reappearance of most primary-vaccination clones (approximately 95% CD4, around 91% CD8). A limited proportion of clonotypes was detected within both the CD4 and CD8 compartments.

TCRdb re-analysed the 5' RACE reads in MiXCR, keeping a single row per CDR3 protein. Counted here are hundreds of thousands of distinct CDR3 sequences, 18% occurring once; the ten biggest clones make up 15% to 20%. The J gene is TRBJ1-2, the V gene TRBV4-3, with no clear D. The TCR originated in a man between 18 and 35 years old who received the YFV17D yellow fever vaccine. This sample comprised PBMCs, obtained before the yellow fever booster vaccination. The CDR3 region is CASSLAGEGGYGYTF. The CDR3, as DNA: TGCGCCAGCAGCCTAGCCGGGGAGGGAGGATATGGCTACACCTTC.